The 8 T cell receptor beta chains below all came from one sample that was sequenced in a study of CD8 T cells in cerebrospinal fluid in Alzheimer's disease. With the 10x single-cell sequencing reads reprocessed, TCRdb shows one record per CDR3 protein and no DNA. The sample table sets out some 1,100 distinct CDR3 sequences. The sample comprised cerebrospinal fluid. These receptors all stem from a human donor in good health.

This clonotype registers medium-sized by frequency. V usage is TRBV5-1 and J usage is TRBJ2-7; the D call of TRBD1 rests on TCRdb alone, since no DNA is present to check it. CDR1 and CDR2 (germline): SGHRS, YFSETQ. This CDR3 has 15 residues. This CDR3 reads CASSLGGGTGYEQYF.

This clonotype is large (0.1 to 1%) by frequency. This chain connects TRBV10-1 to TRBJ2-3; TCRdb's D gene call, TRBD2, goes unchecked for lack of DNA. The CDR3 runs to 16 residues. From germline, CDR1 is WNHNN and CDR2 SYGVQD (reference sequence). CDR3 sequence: CASSAAGVPITDTQYF.

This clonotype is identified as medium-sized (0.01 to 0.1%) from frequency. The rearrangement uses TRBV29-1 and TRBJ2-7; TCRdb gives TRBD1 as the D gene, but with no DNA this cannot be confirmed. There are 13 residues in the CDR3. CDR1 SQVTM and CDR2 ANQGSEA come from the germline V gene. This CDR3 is CSVVNRGTIEQYF.

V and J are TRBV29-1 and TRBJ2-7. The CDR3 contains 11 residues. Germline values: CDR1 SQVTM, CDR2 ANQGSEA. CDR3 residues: CSVTAAYEQYF.

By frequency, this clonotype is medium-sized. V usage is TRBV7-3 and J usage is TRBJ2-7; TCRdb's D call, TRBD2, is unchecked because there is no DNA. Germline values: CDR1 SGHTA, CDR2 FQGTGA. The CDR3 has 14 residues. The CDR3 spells CASSLGLAGDEQYF. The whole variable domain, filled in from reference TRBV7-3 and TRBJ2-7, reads GAGVSQTPSNKVTEKGKYVELRCDPISGHTALYWYRQSLGQGPEFLIYFQGTGAADDSGLPNDRFFAVRPEGSVSTLKIQRTERGDSAVYLCASSLGLAGDEQYFGPGTRLTVT.

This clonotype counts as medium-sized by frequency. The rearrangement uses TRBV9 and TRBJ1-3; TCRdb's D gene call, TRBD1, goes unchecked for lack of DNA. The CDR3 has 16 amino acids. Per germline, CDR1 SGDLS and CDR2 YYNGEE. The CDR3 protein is CASSTRQADSGNTIYF. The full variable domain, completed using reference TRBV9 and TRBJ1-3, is DSGVTQTPKHLITATGQRVTLRCSPRSGDLSVYWYQQSLDQGLQFLIQYYNGEERAKGNILERFSAQQFPDLHSELNLSSLELGDSALYFCASSTRQADSGNTIYFGEGSWLTVV.

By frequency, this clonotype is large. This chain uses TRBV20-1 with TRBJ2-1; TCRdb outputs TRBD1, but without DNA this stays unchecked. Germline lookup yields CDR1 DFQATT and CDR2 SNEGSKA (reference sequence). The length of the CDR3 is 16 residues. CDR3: CSARGETGRSYNEQFF.

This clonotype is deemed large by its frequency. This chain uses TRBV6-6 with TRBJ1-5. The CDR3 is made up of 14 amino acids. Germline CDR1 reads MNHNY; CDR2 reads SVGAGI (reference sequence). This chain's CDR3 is CASSNMYSNQPQHF.